This TCR beta chain was captured in a study of T cells in localized non-small cell lung cancer. Profiling relied on immunoSEQ multiplex PCR, and the TCRdb table lists in-frame clones only, not all of them. The profile covers 25,000 to 35,000 clones, with around 93% appearing a single time and approximately 5% taken by the ten largest. From germline, CDR1 is SGHNT and CDR2 YYREEE (reference sequence). The CDR3 covers 16 residues. After removal of 4 bases from V and 6 bases from J, the junction contained 10 bases not matched to a gene. The chain uses TRBV5-4 and TRBJ2-1; 10 nucleotides agree with TRBD2. Sequencing used PBMCs, obtained before any cancer treatment. The origin of this receptor is a man aged 35-69 years with stage II lung adenocarcinoma. The CDR3 loop reads CASSLGTSVYGNEQFF. The CDR3 DNA reads TGTGCCAGCAGCCTAGGGACTAGCGTATATGGCAATGAGCAGTTCTTC. Drawing the rest from reference TRBV5-4 and TRBJ2-1, the complete variable domain is ETGVTQSPTHLIKTRGQQVTLRCSSQSGHNTVSWYQQALGQGPQFIFQYYREEENGRGNFPPRFSGLQFPNYSSELNVNALELDDSALYLCASSLGTSVYGNEQFFGPGTRLTVL.